Listed below are T cell receptor beta chains from one sample, sequenced in a study of blood T cell repertoires in COVID-19. Sequenced by immunoSEQ multiplex PCR; TCRdb stores in-frame clones only, minus some. This table has about 160,000 clones, around 89% appearing once. Sequenced input: PBMCs or T cells enriched from blood (not recorded which). These TCRs come from a woman in her forties or fifties who had recovered from COVID-19. CDR3s include the opening cysteine and the closing phenylalanine or tryptophan. A D gene is named only where the DNA matches it firmly. Not every row has a clone size; where given, it reads once, few, many or a size class.

j_gene | v_gene | abundance | d_gene | CDR3aa | CDR3nt
TRBJ1-3 | TRBV7-8 | NA | NA | CASSPGFSGNTIYF | TGTGCCAGCAGCCCGGGGTTCTCTGGAAACACCATATATTTT
TRBJ2-3 | TRBV18 | NA | NA | CASSPLPDGQPDTQYF | TGTGCCAGCTCACCTCTACCTGATGGACAGCCAGATACGCAGTATTTT
TRBJ2-5 | TRBV5-1 | NA | TRBD2 | CASSLRSGGYQETQYF | TGCGCCAGCAGCTTGAGAAGCGGGGGATACCAAGAGACCCAGTACTTC
TRBJ1-1 | TRBV24-1 | NA | NA | CATSKGVGGTEAFF | TGTGCCACCAGTAAGGGGGTGGGCGGCACTGAAGCTTTCTTT
TRBJ1-2 | TRBV30 | NA | TRBD1 | CAWSVQGAGYTF | TGTGCCTGGAGTGTCCAGGGGGCGGGCTACACCTTC
TRBJ1-6 | TRBV2 | NA | NA | CASSVGVGSPLHF | TGTGCCAGCAGTGTCGGGGTCGGATCACCCCTCCACTTT
TRBJ2-6 | TRBV7-2 | NA | NA | CASRSYSGANVLTF | TGTGCCAGCAGGAGTTACTCTGGGGCCAACGTCCTGACTTTC
TRBJ2-1 | TRBV10-3 | once | TRBD1 | CAASRQGVQDEQFF | TGTGCCGCTTCCCGCCAGGGGGTTCAGGATGAGCAGTTCTTC
TRBJ1-4 | TRBV14 | NA | TRBD1 | CASSRFGQGATNEKLFF | TGTGCCAGCAGCCGTTTCGGACAGGGGGCAACTAATGAAAAACTGTTTTTT
TRBJ2-7 | TRBV27 | NA | NA | CASSEGNSYEQYF | TGTGCCAGCAGCGAGGGAAATTCCTACGAGCAGTACTTC
TRBJ2-7 | TRBV2 | NA | NA | CASGRDFSYEQYF | TGTGCCAGCGGGCGGGACTTTTCCTACGAGCAGTACTTC
TRBJ1-1 | TRBV29-1 | NA | NA | CSGAGRENTEAFF | TGCAGCGGTGCGGGGAGGGAGAACACTGAAGCTTTCTTT
TRBJ1-1 | TRBV5-4 | once | NA | CASSLPGVTEAFF | TGTGCCAGCAGCTTACCGGGAGTCACTGAAGCTTTCTTT
TRBJ2-7 | TRBV18 | once | NA | CASSPPGWSGTYEQYF | TGTGCCAGCTCACCTCCCGGGTGGTCCGGCACCTACGAGCAGTACTTC
TRBJ2-2 | TRBV15 | NA | NA | CATSRVGAGELFF | TGTGCCACCAGCAGAGTAGGGGCCGGGGAGCTGTTTTTT
TRBJ1-2 | TRBV27 | NA | NA | CASSFRGGYGYTF | TGTGCCAGCAGTTTCAGGGGCGGCTATGGCTACACCTTC
TRBJ2-2 | TRBV9 | NA | TRBD2 | CASSLGTSGGNTGELFF | TGTGCCAGCAGCCTCGGGACTAGCGGGGGGAACACCGGGGAGCTGTTTTTT
TRBJ1-3 | TRBV7-9 | NA | NA | CASSSVGGGSGNTIYF | TGTGCCAGCAGCTCCGTCGGGGGGGGAAGTGGAAACACCATATATTTT
TRBJ2-2 | TRBV4-1 | NA | NA | CASSQGVGTGTGELFF | TGCGCCAGCAGCCAAGGGGTTGGGACTGGCACCGGGGAGCTGTTTTTT
TRBJ2-5 | TRBV29-1 | NA | NA | CSVRLVLQETQYF | TGCAGCGTCAGACTGGTACTACAAGAGACCCAGTACTTC
TRBJ1-2 | TRBV9 | NA | NA | CASSDISRVRYGYTF | TGTGCCAGCAGCGACATCTCCAGGGTTCGCTATGGCTACACCTTC
TRBJ2-1 | TRBV7-8 | NA | NA | CASSGGTYNEQFF | TGTGCCAGCAGCGGTGGGACTTACAATGAGCAGTTCTTC
TRBJ1-6 | TRBV21-1 | NA | NA | CASSPKRRQGHNSPLHF | TGTGCCAGCAGCCCCAAGAGAAGACAGGGACATAATTCACCCCTCCACTTT
TRBJ2-3 | TRBV27 | NA | NA | CASSSPGGAQGDTQYF | TGTGCCAGCAGTTCACCCGGCGGGGCCCAAGGGGATACGCAGTATTTT
TRBJ1-2 | TRBV11-3 | NA | NA | CASSLDRSRAGYYGYTF | TGTGCCAGCAGCTTAGACCGAAGCAGGGCAGGGTACTATGGCTACACCTTC
TRBJ2-1 | TRBV6-2/TRBV6-3 | NA | TRBD2 | CASSPRAGGLIEQFF | TGTGCCAGCAGCCCAAGAGCGGGGGGATTGATTGAGCAGTTCTTC